This TCR beta chain originates from a study of a mutant IDH1 vaccine in newly diagnosed glioma. Study overall: A roughly 62% male, 37.5% female split and a mean age of about 44 years characterized treated patients. Findings of the study overall: Seemingly, pseudoprogression had no relation to changes in the top peripheral T cell clonotypes.

In its sample, this clone was seen a few times. What it binds is not known. Using immunoSEQ multiplex PCR, the repertoire was profiled, and TCRdb retains in-frame clones only, with some absent. This table has some 29,000 clones, about 90% appearing once. The CDR3 covers 15 residues. V lost 4 bases to trimming and J lost 0 bases, with 11 bases between them. Germline lookup yields CDR1 SGHKS and CDR2 YYEKEE (reference sequence). Noted time point: week 5, during vaccination. One vaccine dose held 300 ug of mutant IDH1 20-mer peptide and came with topical imiquimod. The TCR originated in a woman between 40 and 50 years old with glioma. Some clones in this sample may be carry-over from other donors' samples. The chain combines TRBV5-5 with TRBJ1-5; no clear D gene. Sequenced material: peripheral blood mononuclear cells (PBMCs), taken from a glioma patient whose treatment included an IDH1 peptide vaccine. CDR3 nucleotides: TGTGCCAGCAGCCCTCAGGCGGATAGCAATCAGCCCCAGCATTTT. Protein sequence: CASSPQADSNQPQHF.